The text below deals with one T cell receptor beta chain. Its antigen is undetermined. Only in-frame clones appear in the TCRdb table, and some are missing; sequencing was by immunoSEQ multiplex PCR. The sample has tens of thousands of clones, around 87% seen once. The entry originates in a study of T cell responses to AZD1222 COVID-19 vaccine. Broader study findings: Clonal diversity may have been underestimated in mostly white British donors. Epitopes outside B.1.351 and B.1.1.7 mutated regions reportedly drew nearly half of spike TCRs. Among AZD1222 vaccinees, only five or six were seropositive at baseline. Repertoire sampling was restricted to post-peak T cell response timepoints.

This receptor was obtained from an adult who received the AZD1222 COVID-19 vaccine. The input for sequencing was peripheral blood, taken 28 days after the second AZD1222 dose.

The CDR3 DNA follows: TGTGCCAGCAGTGAAACCCGAGGGGACAATGGCTACACCTTC. This sequence encodes CASSETRGDNGYTF. The gene calls are TRBV6-1 and TRBJ1-2, with a weak D call TRBD1 (6 bases). CDR1 is MNHNS, CDR2 SASEGT, per germline. The CDR3 covers 14 residues. V lost 2 bases, J lost 6 bases, and 13 bases lay in between.